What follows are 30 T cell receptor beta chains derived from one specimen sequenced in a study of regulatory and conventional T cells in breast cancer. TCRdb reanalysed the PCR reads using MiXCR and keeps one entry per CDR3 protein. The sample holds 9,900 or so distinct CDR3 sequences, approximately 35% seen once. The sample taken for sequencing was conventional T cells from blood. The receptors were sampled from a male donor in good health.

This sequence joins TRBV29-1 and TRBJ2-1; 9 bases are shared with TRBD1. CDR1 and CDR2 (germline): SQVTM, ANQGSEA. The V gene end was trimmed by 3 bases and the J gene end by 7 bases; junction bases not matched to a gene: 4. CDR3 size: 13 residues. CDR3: CSVEGQGRNEQFF. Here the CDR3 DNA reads TGCAGCGTTGAGGGACAGGGAAGGAATGAGCAGTTCTTC.

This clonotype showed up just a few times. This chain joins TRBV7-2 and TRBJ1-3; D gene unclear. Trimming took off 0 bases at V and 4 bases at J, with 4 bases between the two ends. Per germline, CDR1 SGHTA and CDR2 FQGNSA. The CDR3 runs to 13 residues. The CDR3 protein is CASSLATGNTIYF. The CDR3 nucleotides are TGTGCCAGCAGCTTAGCGACAGGAAACACCATATATTTT.

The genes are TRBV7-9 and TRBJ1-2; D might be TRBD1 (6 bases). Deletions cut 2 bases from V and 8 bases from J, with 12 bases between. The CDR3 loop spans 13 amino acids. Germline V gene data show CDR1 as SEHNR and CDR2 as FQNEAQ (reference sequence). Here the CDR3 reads CASSLSGGGGYTF. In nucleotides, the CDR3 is TGTGCCAGCAGCTTATCTGGGGGGGGCGGCTACACCTTC.

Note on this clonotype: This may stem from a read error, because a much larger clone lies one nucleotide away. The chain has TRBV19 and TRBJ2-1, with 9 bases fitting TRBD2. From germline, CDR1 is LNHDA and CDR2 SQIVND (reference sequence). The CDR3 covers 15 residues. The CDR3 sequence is CASRNSGGPANGQFF. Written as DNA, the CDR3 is TGTGCCAGTAGGAACAGCGGGGGGCCAGCCAATGGGCAGTTCTTC. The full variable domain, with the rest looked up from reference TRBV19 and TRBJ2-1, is DGGITQSPKYLFRKEGQNVTLSCEQNLNHDAMYWYRQDPGQGLRLIYYSQIVNDFQKGDIAEGYSVSREKKESFPLTVTSAQKNPTAFYLCASRNSGGPANGQFFGPGTRLTVL.

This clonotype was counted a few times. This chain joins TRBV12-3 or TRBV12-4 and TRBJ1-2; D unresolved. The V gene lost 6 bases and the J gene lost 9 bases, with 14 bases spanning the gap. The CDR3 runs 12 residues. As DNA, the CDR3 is TGTGCCAGCAGCCCTGGCGGAGCGCGCTACACCTTC. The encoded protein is CASSPGGARYTF.

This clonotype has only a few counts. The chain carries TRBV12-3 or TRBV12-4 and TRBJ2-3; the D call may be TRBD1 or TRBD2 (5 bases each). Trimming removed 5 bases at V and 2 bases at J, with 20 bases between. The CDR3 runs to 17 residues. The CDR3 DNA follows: TGTGCCAGCAGTCCTCGACGGCCAGGGAGCTCCACAGATACGCAGTATTTT. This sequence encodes CASSPRRPGSSTDTQYF.

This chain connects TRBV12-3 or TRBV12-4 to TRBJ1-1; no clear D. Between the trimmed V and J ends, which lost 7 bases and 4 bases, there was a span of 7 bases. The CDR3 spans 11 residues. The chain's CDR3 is CASTRSTEAFF. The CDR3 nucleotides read TGTGCCAGCACCCGATCCACTGAAGCTTTCTTT.

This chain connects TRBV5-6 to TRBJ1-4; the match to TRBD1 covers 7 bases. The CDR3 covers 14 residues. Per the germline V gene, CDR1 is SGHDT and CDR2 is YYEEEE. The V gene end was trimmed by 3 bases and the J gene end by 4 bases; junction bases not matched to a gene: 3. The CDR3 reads CASSSGQLNEKLFF. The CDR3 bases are TGTGCCAGCAGCTCGGGACAGCTTAATGAAAAACTGTTTTTT.

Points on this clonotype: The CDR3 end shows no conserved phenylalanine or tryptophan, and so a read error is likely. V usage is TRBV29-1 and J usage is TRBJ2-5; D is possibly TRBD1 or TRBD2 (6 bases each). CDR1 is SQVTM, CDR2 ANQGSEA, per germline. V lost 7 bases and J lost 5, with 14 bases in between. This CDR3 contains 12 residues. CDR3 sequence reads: CSGRGGFETQYL. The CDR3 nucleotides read TGCAGCGGAAGAGGGGGGTTCGAGACCCAGTACCTC.

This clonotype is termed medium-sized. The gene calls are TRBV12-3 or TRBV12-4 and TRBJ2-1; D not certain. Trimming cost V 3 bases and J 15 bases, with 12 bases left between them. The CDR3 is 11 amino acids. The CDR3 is CASSFLGFLFF. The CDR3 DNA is TGTGCCAGCAGTTTTTTGGGGTTTCTGTTCTTC.

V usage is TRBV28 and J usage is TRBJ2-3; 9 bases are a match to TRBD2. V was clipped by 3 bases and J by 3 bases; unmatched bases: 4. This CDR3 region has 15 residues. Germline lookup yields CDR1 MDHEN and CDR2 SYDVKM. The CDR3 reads CASSLAGGLTDTQYF. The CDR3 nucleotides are TGTGCCAGCAGTTTGGCGGGGGGGCTGACAGATACGCAGTATTTT. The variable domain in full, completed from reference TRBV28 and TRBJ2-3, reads DVKVTQSSRYLVKRTGEKVFLECVQDMDHENMFWYRQDPGLGLRLIYFSYDVKMKEKGDIPEGYSVSREKKERFSLILESASTNQTSMYLCASSLAGGLTDTQYFGPGTRLTVL.

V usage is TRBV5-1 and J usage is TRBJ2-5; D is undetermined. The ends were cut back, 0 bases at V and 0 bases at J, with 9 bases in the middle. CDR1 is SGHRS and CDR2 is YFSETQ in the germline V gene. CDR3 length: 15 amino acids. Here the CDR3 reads CASSLAPGYQETQYF. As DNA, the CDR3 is TGCGCCAGCAGCTTGGCCCCGGGCTACCAAGAGACCCAGTACTTC.

As DNA, the CDR3 is TGTGCCAGTAGTATTAAGGGGATCGGGACTAGCGGGAATCCTGAGCAGTTCTTC. As protein: CASSIKGIGTSGNPEQFF. This rearrangement joins TRBV19 to TRBJ2-1, with 13 bases fitting TRBD2. This CDR3 spans 18 amino acids. The V gene end was trimmed by 3 bases and the J gene end by 9 bases; junction bases not matched to a gene: 14. CDR1 is LNHDA and CDR2 is SQIVND in the germline V gene (reference sequence).

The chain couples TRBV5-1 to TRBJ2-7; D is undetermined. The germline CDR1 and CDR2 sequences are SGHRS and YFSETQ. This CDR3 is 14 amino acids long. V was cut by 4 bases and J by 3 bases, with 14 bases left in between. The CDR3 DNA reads TGCGCCAGCAGCCCCCCGCTGCCAGGCTACGAGCAGTACTTC. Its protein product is CASSPPLPGYEQYF.

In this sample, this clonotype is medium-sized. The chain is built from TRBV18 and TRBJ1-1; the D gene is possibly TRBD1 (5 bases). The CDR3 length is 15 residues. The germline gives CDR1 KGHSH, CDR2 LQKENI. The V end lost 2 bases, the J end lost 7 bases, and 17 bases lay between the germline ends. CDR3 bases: TGTGCCAGCTCACCAATTGGCCCCAGGGTTAGTGAAGCTTTCTTT. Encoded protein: CASSPIGPRVSEAFF.

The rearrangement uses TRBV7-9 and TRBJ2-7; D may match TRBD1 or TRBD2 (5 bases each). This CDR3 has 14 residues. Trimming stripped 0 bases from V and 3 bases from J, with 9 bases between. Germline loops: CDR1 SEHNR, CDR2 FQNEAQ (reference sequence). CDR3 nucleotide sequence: TGTGCCAGCAGCTTAGCGGGACCGGTCTACGAGCAGTACTTC. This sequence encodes CASSLAGPVYEQYF.

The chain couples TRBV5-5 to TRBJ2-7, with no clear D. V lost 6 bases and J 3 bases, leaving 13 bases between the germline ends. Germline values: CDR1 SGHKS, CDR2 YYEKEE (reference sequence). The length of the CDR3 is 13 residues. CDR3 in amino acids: CASTQGGGYEQYF. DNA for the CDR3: TGTGCCAGCACCCAAGGTGGTGGCTACGAGCAGTACTTC. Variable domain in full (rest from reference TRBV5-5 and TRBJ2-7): DAGVTQSPTHLIKTRGQQVTLRCSPISGHKSVSWYQQVLGQGPQFIFQYYEKEERGRGNFPDRFSARQFPNYSSELNVNALLLGDSALYLCASTQGGGYEQYFGPGTRLTVT.

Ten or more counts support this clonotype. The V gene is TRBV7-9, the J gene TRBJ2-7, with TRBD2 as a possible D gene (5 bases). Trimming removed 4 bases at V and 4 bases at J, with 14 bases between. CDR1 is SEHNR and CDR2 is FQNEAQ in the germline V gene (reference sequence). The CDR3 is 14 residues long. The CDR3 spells CASSSLAEDYEQYF. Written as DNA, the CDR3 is TGTGCCAGCAGCTCGCTAGCAGAGGATTACGAGCAGTACTTC.

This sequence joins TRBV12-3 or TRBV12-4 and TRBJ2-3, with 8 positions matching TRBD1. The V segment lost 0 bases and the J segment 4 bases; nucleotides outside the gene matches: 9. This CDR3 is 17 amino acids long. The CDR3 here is CASSLATGQAGSDTQYF. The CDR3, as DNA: TGTGCCAGCAGTTTAGCTACGGGACAGGCTGGTTCAGATACGCAGTATTTT.

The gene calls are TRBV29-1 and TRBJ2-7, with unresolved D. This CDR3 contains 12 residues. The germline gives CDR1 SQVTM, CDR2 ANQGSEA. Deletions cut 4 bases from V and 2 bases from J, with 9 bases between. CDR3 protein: CSVVDSTYEQYF. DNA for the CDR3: TGCAGCGTTGTAGACTCTACCTACGAGCAGTACTTC.

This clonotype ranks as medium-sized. CDR3 protein: CASSNPGFSPLHF. The CDR3 bases are TGTGCCAGCAGTAATCCAGGGTTCTCACCCCTCCACTTT. This sequence joins TRBV6-6 and TRBJ1-6; a weak D match, TRBD1 (5 bases). The CDR3 covers 13 residues. V lost 5 bases, J lost 10 bases, and 12 bases lay in between. Per germline, CDR1 MNHNY and CDR2 SVGAGI (reference sequence).

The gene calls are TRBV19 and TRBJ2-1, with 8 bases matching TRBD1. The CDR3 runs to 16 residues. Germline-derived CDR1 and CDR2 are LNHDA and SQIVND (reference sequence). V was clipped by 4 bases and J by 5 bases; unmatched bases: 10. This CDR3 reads CASSRARQGRHNEQFF. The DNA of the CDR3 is TGTGCCAGTAGTAGAGCGAGACAGGGGCGGCACAATGAGCAGTTCTTC.

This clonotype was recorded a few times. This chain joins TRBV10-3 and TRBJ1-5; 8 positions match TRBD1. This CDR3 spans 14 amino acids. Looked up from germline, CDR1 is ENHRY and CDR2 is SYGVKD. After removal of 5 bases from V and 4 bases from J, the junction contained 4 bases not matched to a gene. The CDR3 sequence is CAISSGTGNQPQHF. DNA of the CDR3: TGTGCCATCAGTTCCGGGACAGGAAATCAGCCCCAGCATTTT.

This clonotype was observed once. CDR3 amino acids: CASSMGAASTDTQYF. CDR3 in DNA: TGTGCCAGCAGTATGGGGGCGGCTAGCACAGATACGCAGTATTTT. This chain joins TRBV6-6 and TRBJ2-3; TRBD1 might be the D (6 bases). CDR1 and CDR2 from the germline V gene are MNHNY and SVGAGI (reference sequence). This CDR3 comprises 15 residues. The V end was cut by 5 bases, the J end by 0 bases, with 12 bases between.

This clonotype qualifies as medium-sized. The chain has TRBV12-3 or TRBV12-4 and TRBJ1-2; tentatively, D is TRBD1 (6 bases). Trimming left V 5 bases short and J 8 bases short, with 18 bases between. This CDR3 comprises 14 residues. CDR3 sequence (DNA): TGTGCCAGCAGTAGTAGCGGCGGGGGGCGAGGCTACACCTTC. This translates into CASSSSGGGRGYTF.

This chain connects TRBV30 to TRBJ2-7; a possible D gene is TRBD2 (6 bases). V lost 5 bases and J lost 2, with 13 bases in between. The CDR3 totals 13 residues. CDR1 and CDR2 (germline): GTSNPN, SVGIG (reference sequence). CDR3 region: CAWARGRTYEQYF. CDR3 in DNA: TGTGCCTGGGCGCGGGGCAGGACCTACGAGCAGTACTTC. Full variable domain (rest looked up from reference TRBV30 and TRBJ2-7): SQTIHQWPATLVQPVGSPLSLECTVEGTSNPNLYWYRQAAGRGLQLLFYSVGIGQISSEVPQNLSASRPQDRQFILSSKKLLLSDSGFYLCAWARGRTYEQYFGPGTRLTVT.

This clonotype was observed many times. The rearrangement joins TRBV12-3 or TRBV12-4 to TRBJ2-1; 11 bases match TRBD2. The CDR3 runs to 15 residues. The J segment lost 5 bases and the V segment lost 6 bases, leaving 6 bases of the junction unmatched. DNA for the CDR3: TGTGCCAGCAGACCTACTAGCGGGGGAAACAATGAGCAGTTCTTC. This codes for CASRPTSGGNNEQFF.

The CDR3 DNA is TGTGCCAGCAGCCAAGGGAGGGCTGAAGCTTTCTTT. This encodes CASSQGRAEAFF. The chain recombines TRBV6-2 or TRBV6-3 with TRBJ1-1; D is uncertain. The germline gives CDR1 MNHEY, CDR2 SVGEGT. This CDR3 spans 12 amino acids. Deletions cut 6 bases from V and 6 bases from J, with 11 bases between.

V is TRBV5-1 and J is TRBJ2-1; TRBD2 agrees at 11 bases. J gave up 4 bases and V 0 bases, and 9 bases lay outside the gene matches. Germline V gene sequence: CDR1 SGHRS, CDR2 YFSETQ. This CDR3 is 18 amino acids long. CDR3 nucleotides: TGCGCCAGCAGCTTGGCCAGTAGCGGGACTAGCGGTTACAATGAGCAGTTCTTC. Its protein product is CASSLASSGTSGYNEQFF.

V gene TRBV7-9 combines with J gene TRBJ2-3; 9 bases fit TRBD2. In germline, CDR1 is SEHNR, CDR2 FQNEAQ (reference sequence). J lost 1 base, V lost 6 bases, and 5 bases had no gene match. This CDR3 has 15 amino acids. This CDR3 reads CASREAGGGTDTQYF. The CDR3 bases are TGTGCCAGCAGGGAAGCGGGAGGCGGCACAGATACGCAGTATTTT.